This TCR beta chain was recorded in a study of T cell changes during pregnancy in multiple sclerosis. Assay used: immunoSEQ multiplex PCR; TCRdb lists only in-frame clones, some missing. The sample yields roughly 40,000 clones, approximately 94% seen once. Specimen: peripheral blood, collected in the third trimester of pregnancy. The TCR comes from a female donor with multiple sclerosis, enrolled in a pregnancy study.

The CDR3 protein is CASTPLKAGVGNEQFF. CDR3 DNA sequence: TGTGCCAGCACCCCCCTGAAAGCGGGAGTTGGCAATGAGCAGTTCTTC. V usage is TRBV28 and J usage is TRBJ2-1, with 8 bases matching TRBD2. Germline CDR1 is MDHEN and CDR2 is SYDVKM. V gave up 7 bases and J gave up 6 bases; unmatched junction bases: 14. The CDR3 has 16 amino acids.